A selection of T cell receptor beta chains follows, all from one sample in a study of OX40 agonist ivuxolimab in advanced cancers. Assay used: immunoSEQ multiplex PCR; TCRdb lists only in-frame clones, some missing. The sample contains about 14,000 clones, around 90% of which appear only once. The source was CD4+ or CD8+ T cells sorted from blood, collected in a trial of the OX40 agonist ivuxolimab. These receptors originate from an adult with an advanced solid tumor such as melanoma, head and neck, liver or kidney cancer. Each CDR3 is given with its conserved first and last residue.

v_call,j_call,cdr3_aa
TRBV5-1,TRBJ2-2,CASSLTPGTSWTGELFF
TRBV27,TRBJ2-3,CASSYQASWGTDTQYF
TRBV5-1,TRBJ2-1,CASSWSSALAGGYNEQFF
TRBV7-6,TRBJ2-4,CASSLVAGVKNIQYF
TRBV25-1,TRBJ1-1,CASSGPSWQEVTEAFF
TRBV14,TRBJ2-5,CASSQDHPETQYF
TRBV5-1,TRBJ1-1,CASSDGQTMNTEAFF
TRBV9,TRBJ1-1,CASSSLWDRGTEAFF
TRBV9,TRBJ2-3,CASSVAEGGQSDTQYF
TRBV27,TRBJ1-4,CASSLLVGTGFEKLFF
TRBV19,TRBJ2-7,CASSQGDLTYEQYF
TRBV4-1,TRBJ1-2,CASSSSGGAMTGYTF
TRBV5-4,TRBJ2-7,CASSLEWDPRDEQYF
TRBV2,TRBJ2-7,CASIPDWDDEQYF
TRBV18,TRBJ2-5,CASSSASGSLEETQYF
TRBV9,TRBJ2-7,CASSPRETYEQYF
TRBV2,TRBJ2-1,CASRVVGSATYNEQFF
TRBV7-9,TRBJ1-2,CASSLEDRGNYGYTF
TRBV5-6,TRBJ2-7,CASSLDYEQYF
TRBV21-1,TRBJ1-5,CASSPNQPQHF
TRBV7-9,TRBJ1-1,CASSLGQNTEAFF
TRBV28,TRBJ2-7,CASSLWGVSEQYF
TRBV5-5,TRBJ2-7,CASSSSWDNSYEQYF
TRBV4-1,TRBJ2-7,CASSQAPAGPSGEQYF
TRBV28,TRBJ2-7,CASSLWSYEQYF
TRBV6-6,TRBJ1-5,CAALWHPSNQPQHF
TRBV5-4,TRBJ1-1,CASSFIMNTEAFF
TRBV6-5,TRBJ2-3,CASSLLAGGSDTQYF
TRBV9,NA,CASSSTGYEQYF
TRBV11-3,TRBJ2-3,CASSPRTVEADTQYF
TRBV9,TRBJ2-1,CASSYPGLAGAGEQFF
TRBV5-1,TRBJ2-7,CASSLVSDYEQYF
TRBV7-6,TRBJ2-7,CASSAGQSYEQYF
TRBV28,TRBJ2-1,CASSCERERCYNEQFF
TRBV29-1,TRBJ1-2,CSVWSSGVGYTF
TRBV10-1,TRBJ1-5,CASSEGPNQPQHF
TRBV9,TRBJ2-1,CASSAGGYEQFF
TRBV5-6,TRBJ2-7,CASSLGDSYYEQYF
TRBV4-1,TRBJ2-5,CASSQEGEPETQYF
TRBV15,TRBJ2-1,CATSPADDSYNEQFF
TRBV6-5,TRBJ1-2,CASSPRSSGYYGYTF
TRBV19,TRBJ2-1,CASSVTHYNEQFF
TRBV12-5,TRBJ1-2,CASALSSDGYTF
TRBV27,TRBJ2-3,CASSLSGGTADTQYF
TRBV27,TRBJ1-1,CASSLSWGNTEAFF
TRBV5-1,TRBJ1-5,CASSLRGDSNQPQHF
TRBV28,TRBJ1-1,CASSLSRGGTEAFF
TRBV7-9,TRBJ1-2,CASSLGQGDRGYTF
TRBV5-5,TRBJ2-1,CASSLGDSYNEQFF
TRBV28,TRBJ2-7,CASRGLGTEQLYEQYF
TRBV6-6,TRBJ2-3,CASSPGTGADTQYF
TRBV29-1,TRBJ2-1,CSVEEGGWIGDNEQFF
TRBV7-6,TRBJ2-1,CASSLGQGMYNEQFF
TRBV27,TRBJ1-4,CASSSGGGWGKLFF
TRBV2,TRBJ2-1,CASLEAGTSGSDEQFF